The 19 T cell receptor beta chains below all came from one sample that was sequenced in a study of T cells in Graves' hyperthyroidism and ophthalmopathy. Amplification targeted TCR beta CDR3 regions from RNA transcripts. HTBI primers were employed in a first-round RT-PCR of the TCR CDR3. TCRdb re-called the multiplex PCR reads with MiXCR, one entry per CDR3 protein. The repertoire holds 660,000 or so distinct CDR3 sequences, with over 40% as singletons. Specimen: peripheral blood or thyroid tissue (not recorded which). Source of these receptors: an adult man with Graves' disease, either hyperthyroidism or ophthalmopathy (not recorded which).

CDR3 in amino acids: CASSSGDANEKLFF. DNA of the CDR3: TGTGCCAGCAGCTCAGGGGACGCTAATGAAAAACTGTTTTTT. The chain joins TRBV6-1 to TRBJ1-4, with a weak D call TRBD1 (6 bases). The CDR3 consists of 14 residues. CDR1 and CDR2 from the germline V gene are MNHNS and SASEGT. Trimming stripped 6 bases from V and 3 bases from J, with 11 bases between.

The rearrangement joins TRBV24-1 to TRBJ2-7, with a weak D call TRBD1 (6 bases). V lost 3 bases, J lost 0 bases, and 11 bases lay in between. This CDR3 has 15 amino acids. CDR1 and CDR2 from the germline V gene are KGHDR and SFDVKD. The CDR3 nucleotides read TGTGCCACCAGTGATCGGGACACCCGCTCCTACGAGCAGTACTTC. It encodes CATSDRDTRSYEQYF.

The V gene is TRBV7-3, the J gene TRBJ1-1; TRBD1 agrees at 7 bases. The V and J ends lost 5 bases and 4 bases, in that order; junction bases with no gene match: 7. CDR1 SGHTA and CDR2 FQGTGA come from the germline V gene. The CDR3 covers 14 residues. The CDR3 is CASSNRGAITEAFF. As DNA, the CDR3 is TGTGCCAGCAGCAACAGGGGCGCCATCACTGAAGCTTTCTTT. The complete variable domain, with remaining parts taken from reference TRBV7-3 and TRBJ1-1, reads GAGVSQTPSNKVTEKGKYVELRCDPISGHTALYWYRQSLGQGPEFLIYFQGTGAADDSGLPNDRFFAVRPEGSVSTLKIQRTERGDSAVYLCASSNRGAITEAFFGQGTRLTVV.

The chain links TRBV29-1 to TRBJ1-6, with a weak D call TRBD1 (5 bases). This CDR3 has 15 residues. Per the germline V gene, CDR1 is SQVTM and CDR2 is ANQGSEA. The ends were cut back, 3 bases at V and 10 bases at J, with 19 bases in the middle. This CDR3 is CSVDSGTSGRSPLHF. The CDR3 DNA follows: TGCAGCGTTGATTCGGGGACTAGCGGGAGGTCACCCCTCCACTTT.

The chain carries TRBV2 and TRBJ1-1, with a tentative D call TRBD1 (5 bases). The germline CDR1 and CDR2 sequences are SNHLY and FYNNEI. There are 12 residues in the CDR3. V lost 11 bases, J lost 1 base, and 11 bases lay in between. The CDR3 loop reads CAGGLSNTEAFF. The DNA for the CDR3 is TGTGCCGGGGGACTGTCGAACACTGAAGCTTTCTTT.

This clonotype was counted ten times or more. The chain is built from TRBV10-3 and TRBJ1-2; a possible D gene is TRBD1 (6 bases). Germline CDR1 and CDR2: ENHRY and SYGVKD. The CDR3 sequence is 12 residues long. V lost 4 bases and J lost 4, with 7 bases in between. The CDR3 protein is CAISADSYGYTF. The DNA of the CDR3 is TGTGCCATCAGTGCGGACAGCTATGGCTACACCTTC.

This clonotype has at least ten counts. V and J are TRBV20-1 and TRBJ2-5; 10 nucleotides agree with TRBD2. CDR1 and CDR2 from the germline V gene are DFQATT and SNEGSKA (reference sequence). With 4 bases clipped from V and 5 bases from J, the junction kept 10 bases outside the gene matches. The CDR3 loop spans 15 amino acids. The CDR3 nucleotides are TGCAGTGCTACCGTGGCTAGCGGGAGCCAGGAGACCCAGTACTTC. Protein: CSATVASGSQETQYF.

Points on this clonotype: Relative to the germline gene, one junction end is altered; a read error may explain this. The chain's CDR3 is CASRDTRGDF. CDR3 coding DNA: TGTGCCAGCAGAGATACTCGCGGGGACTTC. The rearrangement uses TRBV2 and TRBJ1-2; the D is unclear. The CDR3 covers 10 residues. The germline V gene encodes CDR1 SNHLY and CDR2 FYNNEI.

The chain employs TRBV12-3 or TRBV12-4 and TRBJ2-5, with 9 bases fitting TRBD1. Trimming cost V 1 base and J 14 bases; bases outside gene matches: 8. The CDR3 runs 13 residues. In DNA, the CDR3 is TGTGCCAGCAGTTTAGGGACAGGGGATCGGAGCTACTTC. Translated: CASSLGTGDRSYF.

About this clonotype itself: A junction boundary mismatches the germline segment, possibly from a read error. The rearrangement links TRBV7-9 to TRBJ1-1, with no clear D. The CDR3 loop spans 15 amino acids. Germline V gene lookup returns CDR1 SEHNR and CDR2 FQNEAQ (reference sequence). This CDR3 reads CASSLGRGRNTEAFF. For the CDR3, the DNA is TGTGCCAGCAGCTTAGGGAGAGGGAGGAACACTGAAGCCTTCTTT. Full variable domain (rest looked up from reference TRBV7-9 and TRBJ1-1): DTGVSQNPRHKITKRGQNVTFRCDPISEHNRLYWYRQTLGQGPEFLTYFQNEAQLEKSRLLSDRFSAERPKGSFSTLEIQRTEQGDSAMYLCASSLGRGRNTEAFFGQGTRLTVV.

The chain is built from TRBV29-1 and TRBJ2-7; 9 bases fit TRBD1. The CDR3 contains 13 residues. Germline V gene lookup returns CDR1 SQVTM and CDR2 ANQGSEA. V shed 6 bases, J shed 3 bases, and the junction held 6 bases outside the gene matches. This CDR3 reads CSVRDRVGYEQYF. As DNA, the CDR3 is TGCAGCGTCCGGGACAGGGTGGGCTACGAGCAGTACTTC.

To note about this clonotype: At one end, the junction sequence differs from germline, possibly due to a read error. The gene calls are TRBV20-1 and TRBJ2-7, with 11 bases lining up with TRBD1. Germline assignment: CDR1 DFQATT and CDR2 SNEGSKA (reference sequence). This CDR3 contains 18 residues. Here the CDR3 reads CSARDLWTGGTLGYEQHF. For the CDR3, the DNA is TGCAGTGCTAGAGACTTGTGGACAGGGGGCACTTTGGGATACGAGCAGCACTTC.

This clonotype was seen a handful of times. The chain carries TRBV5-5 and TRBJ1-1; D call uncertain. V was trimmed by 2 bases and J by 4 bases, leaving 18 bases between them. The CDR3 totals 16 residues. Germline V CDR1 and CDR2: SGHKS, YYEKEE (reference sequence). The CDR3 spells CASSFGQSRVGTEAFF. The CDR3 coding sequence is TGTGCCAGCAGCTTCGGGCAAAGCCGGGTGGGCACTGAAGCTTTCTTT.

The chain employs TRBV24-1 and TRBJ1-5; 7 nucleotides match TRBD1. This CDR3 is 13 amino acids long. With V trimmed by 7 bases and J by 5 bases, 4 bases remained unmatched. Germline V gene sequence: CDR1 KGHDR, CDR2 SFDVKD. CDR3 coding DNA: TGTGCCACCAGCCAGGGGGGCGATCAGCCCCAGCATTTT. This translates into CATSQGGDQPQHF.

The chain is built from TRBV2 and TRBJ1-5; TRBD1 matches 8 bases. Per germline, CDR1 SNHLY and CDR2 FYNNEI. V shed 4 bases and J 4 bases; nucleotides not matched to a gene: 3. The CDR3 has 14 amino acids. The CDR3 loop reads CASSAWTGNQPQHF. The CDR3 DNA reads as TGTGCCAGCAGTGCGTGGACAGGGAATCAGCCCCAGCATTTT. The full variable domain, completed using reference TRBV2 and TRBJ1-5, is EPEVTQTPSHQVTQMGQEVILRCVPISNHLYFYWYRQILGQKVEFLVSFYNNEISEKSEIFDDQFSVERPDGSNFTLKIRSTKLEDSAMYFCASSAWTGNQPQHFGDGTRLSIL.

This clonotype was counted ten times or more. The chain uses TRBV27 and TRBJ1-2; no definite D call. Germline V gene lookup returns CDR1 MNHEY and CDR2 SMNVEV (reference sequence). V lost 6 bases, J lost 4 bases, and 12 bases lay in between. The CDR3 length is 13 residues. Here the CDR3 reads CASSFGQSYGYTF. The CDR3 nucleotides are TGTGCCAGCAGCTTTGGCCAGAGCTATGGCTACACCTTC.

The chain carries TRBV2 and TRBJ1-5; the D gene is possibly TRBD1 (6 bases). In germline, CDR1 is SNHLY, CDR2 FYNNEI. This CDR3 spans 18 amino acids. The germline V and J ends were trimmed by 6 bases and 0 bases, with 21 bases remaining between them. The CDR3 protein is CASSLEPAGQNSNQPQHF. CDR3 nucleotides: TGTGCCAGCAGCTTGGAGCCGGCTGGACAGAATAGCAATCAGCCCCAGCATTTT.

As DNA, the CDR3 is TGTGCCACCAGTGATTTGCACAGCGGAAACACTGAAGCTTTCTTT. It translates to CATSDLHSGNTEAFF. The rearrangement links TRBV24-1 to TRBJ1-1; D is uncertain. Germline CDR1 and CDR2: KGHDR and SFDVKD. This CDR3 is built from 15 residues. Trimming removed 0 bases at V and 2 bases at J, with 9 bases between.

This rearrangement joins TRBV7-9 to TRBJ1-4, with TRBD1 matching over 9 bases. The J segment lost 6 bases and the V segment lost 4 bases, leaving 9 bases of the junction unmatched. CDR1 and CDR2 (germline): SEHNR, FQNEAQ (reference sequence). The CDR3 is made up of 16 amino acids. CDR3 region: CASSSTGGSAHEKLFF. The CDR3 nucleotides read TGTGCCAGCAGCTCTACAGGGGGCAGCGCTCATGAAAAACTGTTTTTT.